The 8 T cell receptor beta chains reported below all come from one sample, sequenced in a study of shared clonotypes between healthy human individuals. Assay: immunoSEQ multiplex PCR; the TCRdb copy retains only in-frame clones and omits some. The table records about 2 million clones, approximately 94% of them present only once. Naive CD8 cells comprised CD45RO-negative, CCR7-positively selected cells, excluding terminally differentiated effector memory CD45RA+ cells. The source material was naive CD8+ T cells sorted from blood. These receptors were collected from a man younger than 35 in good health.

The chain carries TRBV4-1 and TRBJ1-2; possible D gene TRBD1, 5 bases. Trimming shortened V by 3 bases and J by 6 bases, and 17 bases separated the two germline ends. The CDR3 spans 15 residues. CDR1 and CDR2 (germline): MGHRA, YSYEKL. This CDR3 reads CASSHPEKGIDGYTF. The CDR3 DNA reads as TGCGCCAGCAGCCATCCCGAAAAGGGGATCGATGGCTACACCTTC.

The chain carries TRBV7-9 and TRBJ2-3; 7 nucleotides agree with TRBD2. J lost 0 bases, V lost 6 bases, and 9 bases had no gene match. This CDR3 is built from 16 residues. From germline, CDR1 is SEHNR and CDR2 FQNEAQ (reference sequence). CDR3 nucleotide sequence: TGTGCCAGCAGGCCCCACGATAGCGGGAGCACAGATACGCAGTATTTT. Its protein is CASRPHDSGSTDTQYF.

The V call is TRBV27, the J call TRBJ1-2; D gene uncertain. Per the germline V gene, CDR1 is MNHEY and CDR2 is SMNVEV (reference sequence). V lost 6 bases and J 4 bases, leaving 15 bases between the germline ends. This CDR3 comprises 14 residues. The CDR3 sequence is CASRIGVSSYGYTF. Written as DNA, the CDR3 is TGTGCCAGCAGAATCGGGGTCTCTAGCTATGGCTACACCTTC.

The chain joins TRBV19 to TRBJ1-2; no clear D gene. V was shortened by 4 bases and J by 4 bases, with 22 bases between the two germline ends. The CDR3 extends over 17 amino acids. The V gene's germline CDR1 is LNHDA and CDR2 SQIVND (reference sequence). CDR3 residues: CASSRGFSIEKSYGYTF. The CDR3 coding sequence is TGTGCCAGTAGTAGGGGATTCTCCATCGAGAAGAGCTATGGCTACACCTTC. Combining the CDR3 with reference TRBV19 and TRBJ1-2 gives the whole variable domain DGGITQSPKYLFRKEGQNVTLSCEQNLNHDAMYWYRQDPGQGLRLIYYSQIVNDFQKGDIAEGYSVSREKKESFPLTVTSAQKNPTAFYLCASSRGFSIEKSYGYTFGSGTRLTVV.

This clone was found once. The CDR3 is CASSQESAEAFF. CDR3 DNA: TGTGCCAGCAGCCAAGAATCGGCTGAAGCTTTCTTT. J is TRBJ1-1 and V is TRBV4-2; D unresolved. CDR3 length: 12 residues. Germline V gene data show CDR1 as LGHNA and CDR2 as YNFKEQ. Trimming shortened V by 0 bases and J by 6 bases, and 5 bases separated the two germline ends.

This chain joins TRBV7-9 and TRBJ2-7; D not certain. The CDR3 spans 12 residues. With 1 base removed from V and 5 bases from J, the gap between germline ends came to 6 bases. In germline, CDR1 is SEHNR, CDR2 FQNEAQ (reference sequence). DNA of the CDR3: TGTGCCAGCAGCTTAGACCAACACGAGCAGTACTTC. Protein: CASSLDQHEQYF.

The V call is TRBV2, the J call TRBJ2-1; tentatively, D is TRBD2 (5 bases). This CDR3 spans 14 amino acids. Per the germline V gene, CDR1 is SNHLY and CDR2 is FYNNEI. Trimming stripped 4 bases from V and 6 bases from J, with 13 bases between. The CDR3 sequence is CASSGTWFPNEQFF. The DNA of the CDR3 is TGTGCCAGCAGTGGGACTTGGTTCCCCAATGAGCAGTTCTTC.

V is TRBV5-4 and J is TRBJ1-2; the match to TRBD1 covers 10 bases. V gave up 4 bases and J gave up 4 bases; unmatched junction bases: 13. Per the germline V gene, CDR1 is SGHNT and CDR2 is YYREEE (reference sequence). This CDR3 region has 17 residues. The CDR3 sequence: CASSGEARDRGGYGYTF. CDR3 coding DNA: TGTGCCAGCAGCGGGGAGGCCCGGGACAGGGGCGGCTATGGCTACACCTTC.